The clone carrying this T cell receptor (beta chain) has more than one count but fewer than ten. Profiles of TCR beta VDJ and CDR3 were generated from a genomic DNA template. From the reads, TCRdb called clonotypes with MiXCR, one entry per CDR3 protein. The sample carries about 470,000 distinct CDR3 sequences, around 32% recorded once. The sample is drawn from a study of CD8+CD57+ T cells in acquired aplastic anemia. Flow cytometry had shown expanded CD8+CD57+ cells in the patients chosen for sequencing. Trimming stripped 10 bases from V and 6 bases from J, with 19 bases between. The germline CDR1 and CDR2 sequences are ENHRY and SYGVKD. The CDR3 is made up of 13 amino acids.

The specimen was sorted CD4+, CD8+, or CD8+CD57+ T cells (not recorded which) from PBMCs. This clonotype was sampled from a human donor with aplastic anemia. V gene TRBV10-3 combines with J gene TRBJ2-7; D is tentatively TRBD1 or TRBD2 (5 bases each). The CDR3 DNA follows: TGTGCCAGCGGGCAGGGTGATCGGGGCGAGCAGTACTTC. Translating gives CASGQGDRGEQYF.